This T cell receptor (beta chain) was recovered during a study of blood T cells in healthy people across ages. Study overall: There was about one barcoded beta molecule captured by template switching per two T cells. Notes on the study in general: Not knowing donor CMV status may have confounded expanded clonotype changes. Both higher diversity and more naive CD4+ cells marked long-lived donors when set against aged donors. Strong correlation existed between TCR beta diversity and naive T cell percentage.

Germline CDR1 is KGHDR and CDR2 is SFDVKD. Trimming pared 2 bases from V and 0 bases from J, leaving 13 bases between. The CDR3 has 16 residues. A second PCR of roughly 7 to 11 cycles used a sample-barcoded 5' primer and a J-beta primer mix. TCRdb re-derived calls from the 5' RACE reads in MiXCR, one entry per CDR3 protein. This table has 600,000 to 650,000 distinct CDR3 sequences, 58% appearing once. The table lists this clonotype with a few counts. Its cognate antigen is unknown. The gene calls are TRBV24-1 and TRBJ2-7, with D possibly being TRBD1 (5 bases). The sample was blood. This sequence originates from a man in his fifties or sixties in good health. The CDR3 here is CATSDSAGSSSYEQYF. CDR3 DNA sequence: TGTGCCACCAGTGATTCGGCAGGGTCGAGCTCCTACGAGCAGTACTTC.